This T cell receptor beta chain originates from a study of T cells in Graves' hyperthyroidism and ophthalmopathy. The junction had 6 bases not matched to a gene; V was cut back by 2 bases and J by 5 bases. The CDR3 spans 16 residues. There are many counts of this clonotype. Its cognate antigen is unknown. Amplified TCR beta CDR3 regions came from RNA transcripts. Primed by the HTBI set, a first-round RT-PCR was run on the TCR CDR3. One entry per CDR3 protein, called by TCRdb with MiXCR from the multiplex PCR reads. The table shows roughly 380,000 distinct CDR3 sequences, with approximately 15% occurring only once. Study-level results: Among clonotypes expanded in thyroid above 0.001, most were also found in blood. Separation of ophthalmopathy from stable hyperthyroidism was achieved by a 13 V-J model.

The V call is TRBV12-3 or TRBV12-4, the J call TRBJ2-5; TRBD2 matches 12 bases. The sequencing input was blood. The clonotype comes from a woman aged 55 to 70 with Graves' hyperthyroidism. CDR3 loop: CASSLRTSGTGETQYF. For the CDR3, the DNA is TGTGCCAGCAGTTTAAGGACTAGCGGGACGGGTGAGACCCAGTACTTC.